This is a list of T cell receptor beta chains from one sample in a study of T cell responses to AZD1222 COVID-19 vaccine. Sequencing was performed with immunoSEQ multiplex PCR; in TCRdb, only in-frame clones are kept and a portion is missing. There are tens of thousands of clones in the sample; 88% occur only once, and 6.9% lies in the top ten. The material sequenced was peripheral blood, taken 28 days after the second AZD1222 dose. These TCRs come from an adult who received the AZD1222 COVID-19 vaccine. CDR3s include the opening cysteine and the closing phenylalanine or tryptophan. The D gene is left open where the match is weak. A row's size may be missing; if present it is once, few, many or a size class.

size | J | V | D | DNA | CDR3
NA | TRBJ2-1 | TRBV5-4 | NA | TGTGCCAGCAATTTGGGGGGTCACAGGGGCAATGAGCAGTTCTTC | CASNLGGHRGNEQFF
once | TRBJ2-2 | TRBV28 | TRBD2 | TGTGCCAGCAGGGGACTAGTAAACACCGGGGAGCTGTTTTTT | CASRGLVNTGELFF
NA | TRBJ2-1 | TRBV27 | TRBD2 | TGTGCCAGCAGTTTATCCATGCCGGGACTAGCGAATAATGAGCAGTTCTTC | CASSLSMPGLANNEQFF
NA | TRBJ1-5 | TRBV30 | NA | TGTGCCTGGACCAGGACGGGGTTGGGCAATCAGCCCCAGCATTTT | CAWTRTGLGNQPQHF
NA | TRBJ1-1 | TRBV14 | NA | TGTGCCAGCAGCCAAGGGGGCAGCGGTCGGGGACCCGAAGCTTTCTTT | CASSQGGSGRGPEAFF
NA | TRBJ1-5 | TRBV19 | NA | TGTGCCAGTAGTGATTTGGGTGGCCAGCCCCAGCATTTT | CASSDLGGQPQHF
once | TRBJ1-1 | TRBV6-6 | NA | TGTGCCAGCAGTTACTCCACTAACTTGAACACTGAAGCTTTCTTT | CASSYSTNLNTEAFF
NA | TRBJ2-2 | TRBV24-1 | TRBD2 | TGTGCCACCAGTGATGAGAGCGGGAGCCACACCGGGGAGCTGTTTTTT | CATSDESGSHTGELFF
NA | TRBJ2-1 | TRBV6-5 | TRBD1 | TGTGCCAGCAGTACGGACAGGGGCGCAGGAGGGGAGCAGTTCTTC | CASSTDRGAGGEQFF
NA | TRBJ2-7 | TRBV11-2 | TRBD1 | TGTGCCAGCAGGCGAGGACAGGGGGACGACGAGCAGTACTTC | CASRRGQGDDEQYF
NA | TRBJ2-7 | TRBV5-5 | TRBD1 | TGTGCCAGCAGCTGGGAACAGGGGGCATACGAGCAGTACTTC | CASSWEQGAYEQYF
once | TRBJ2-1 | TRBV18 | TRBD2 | TGTGCCACTCTTGGCGGGAGCTCCTACAATGAGCAGTTCTTC | CATLGGSSYNEQFF
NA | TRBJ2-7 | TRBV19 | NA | TGTGCCAGTAGTTGGACCATGACCACCGAGCAGTACTTC | CASSWTMTTEQYF
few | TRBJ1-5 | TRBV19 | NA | TGTGCCAGTAGTAAGATACTCTCGAGGCGCAATCAGCCCCAGCATTTT | CASSKILSRRNQPQHF
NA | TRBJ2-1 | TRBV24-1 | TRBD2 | TGTGCCACCAGTGATCTGACTAGCGGATACAATGAGCAGTTCTTC | CATSDLTSGYNEQFF
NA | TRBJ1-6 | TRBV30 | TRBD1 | TGTGCCTGGGGGACAGGACATAATTCACCCCTCCACTTT | CAWGTGHNSPLHF
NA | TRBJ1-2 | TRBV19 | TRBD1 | TGTGCCAGTAACCCGGACAGGGTGGGAGGCTACACCTTC | CASNPDRVGGYTF
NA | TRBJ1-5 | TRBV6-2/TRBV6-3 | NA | TGTGCCAGCAGTTACACGGGGAAGGGTTCGAATCAGCCCCAGCATTTT | CASSYTGKGSNQPQHF
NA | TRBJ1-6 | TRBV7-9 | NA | TGTGCCAGCAGCTTACAGGGGAGTTCACCCCTCCACTTT | CASSLQGSSPLHF
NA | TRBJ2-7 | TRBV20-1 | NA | TGCAGTACTCGGCAGTTCTACGAGCAGTACTTC | CSTRQFYEQYF
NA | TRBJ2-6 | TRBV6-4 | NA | TGTGCCAGCAGTGACAGGGGGTTTGGGGCCAACGTCCTGACTTTC | CASSDRGFGANVLTF
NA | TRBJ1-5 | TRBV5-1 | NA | TGCGCCAGCAGCGCACAGGGACGGGAGAATCAGCCCCAGCATTTT | CASSAQGRENQPQHF
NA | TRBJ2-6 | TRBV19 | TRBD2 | TGTGCCAGTAGTATCCGCGGGAGGGCCTCTGGGGCCAACGTCCTGACTTTC | CASSIRGRASGANVLTF
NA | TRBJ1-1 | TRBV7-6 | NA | TGTGCCAGCAGCTTAGGAGGTTGGGGGAAGAACACTGAAGCTTTCTTT | CASSLGGWGKNTEAFF
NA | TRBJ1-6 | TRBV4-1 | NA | TGCGCCAGCAGCCAAGGGGGTCTTGTTGGGGGATTCAATAATTCACCCCTCCACTTT | CASSQGGLVGGFNNSPLHF
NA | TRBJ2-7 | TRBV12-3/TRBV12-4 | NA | TGTGCCAGCAGTTTTCACGGTTACTACGAGCAGTACTTC | CASSFHGYYEQYF
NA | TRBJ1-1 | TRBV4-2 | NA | TGTGCCAGCAGCCCCCCCGGGAGCGGCACTGAAGCTTTCTTT | CASSPPGSGTEAFF